This record looks at one T cell receptor beta chain sequence and its context. FACS enriched CD8+ TEMRA cells, while bulk CD8+ and CD4+ were negatively isolated. These data originate in a study of CD8 T cells in Susac syndrome. Study at large: Of the sequenced Susac syndrome patients, about 6 had active disease and eight were in remission.

Reverse transcription of roughly 0.45 to 1 ug RNA used random hexamers. The CDR3 of TCR beta was amplified by immunoSEQ multiplex PCR across 54 Vbeta and 13 Jbeta. Using its own MiXCR run on the immunoSEQ multiplex PCR reads, TCRdb lists one record per CDR3 protein. The sample yields about 180,000 distinct CDR3 sequences, approximately 94% seen once. V gave up 6 bases and J gave up 6 bases, with 12 bases separating them. The CDR3 length is 13 residues. The germline V gene encodes CDR1 SNHLY and CDR2 FYNNEI. The sequence was obtained from a human donor with Susac syndrome. This sequence joins TRBV2 and TRBJ2-1, with D possibly TRBD2 on 5 matching bases. Material: CD4+ T cells from PBMCs. The CDR3 region is CASRPGFPNEQFF. The DNA for the CDR3 is TGTGCCAGCAGACCGGGATTTCCCAATGAGCAGTTCTTC. Looking up the rest from reference TRBV2 and TRBJ2-1 gives the full variable domain: EPEVTQTPSHQVTQMGQEVILRCVPISNHLYFYWYRQILGQKVEFLVSFYNNEISEKSEIFDDQFSVERPDGSNFTLKIRSTKLEDSAMYFCASRPGFPNEQFFGPGTRLTVL.